This TCR beta chain is drawn from a study of shared clonotypes between healthy human individuals. The sample holds many counts of this clone. TCRdb keeps only in-frame clones here, not all; method: immunoSEQ multiplex PCR. The sample holds hundreds of thousands of clones, 77% seen once. J was trimmed by 0 bases and V by 6 bases; bases with no gene match: 3. This CDR3 has 14 amino acids. Germline CDR1 LNHDA, CDR2 SQIVND (reference sequence). The sequenced material came from PBMCs. The sequence derives from a woman in her 40s in good health. Some clones in this sample may be carry-over from other donors' samples. The chain employs TRBV19 and TRBJ2-3; 7 positions match TRBD2. The CDR3 bases are TGTGCCAGTAGCGGGGGGACTAGCACAGATACGCAGTATTTT. This translates into CASSGGTSTDTQYF.